This T cell receptor beta chain appears in the sequencing data of a study of T cell changes during pregnancy in multiple sclerosis. V lost 0 bases and J lost 2, with 17 bases in between. The CDR3 sequence is 18 residues long. Germline CDR1 and CDR2: LGHNT and FRNRAP. Clones were sequenced by immunoSEQ multiplex PCR, and TCRdb holds only the in-frame ones, with some missing. The sample consists of about 68,000 clones, 75% to 95% of them appearing once. Sequencing used peripheral blood, obtained in the third trimester of pregnancy. V and J are TRBV12-5 and TRBJ1-5; maybe TRBD1 (5 bases). This TCR derives from a female donor with multiple sclerosis, enrolled in a pregnancy study. The CDR3 is CASGLVLGTGPRNQPQHF. CDR3 DNA sequence: TGTGCTAGTGGTTTGGTCCTTGGGACTGGGCCGCGCAATCAGCCCCAGCATTTT.